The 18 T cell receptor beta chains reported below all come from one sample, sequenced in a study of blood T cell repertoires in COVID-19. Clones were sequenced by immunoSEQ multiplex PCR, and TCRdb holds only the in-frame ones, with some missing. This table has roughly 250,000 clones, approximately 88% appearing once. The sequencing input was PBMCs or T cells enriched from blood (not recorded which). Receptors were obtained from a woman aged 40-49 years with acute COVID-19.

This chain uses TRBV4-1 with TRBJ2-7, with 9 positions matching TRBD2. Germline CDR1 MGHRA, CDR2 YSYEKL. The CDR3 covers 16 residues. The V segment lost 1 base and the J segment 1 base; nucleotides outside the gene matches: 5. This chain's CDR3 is CASSQVAGENSYEQYF. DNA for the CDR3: TGCGCCAGCAGCCAAGTAGCGGGAGAGAATTCCTACGAGCAGTACTTC.

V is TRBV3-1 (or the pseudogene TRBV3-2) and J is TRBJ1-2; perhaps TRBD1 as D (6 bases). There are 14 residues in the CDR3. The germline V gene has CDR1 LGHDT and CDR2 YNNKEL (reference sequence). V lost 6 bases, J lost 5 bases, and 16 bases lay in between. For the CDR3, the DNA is TGTGCCAGCAGTATAGCACAGGGTGGTTATGGCTACACCTTC. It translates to CASSIAQGGYGYTF.

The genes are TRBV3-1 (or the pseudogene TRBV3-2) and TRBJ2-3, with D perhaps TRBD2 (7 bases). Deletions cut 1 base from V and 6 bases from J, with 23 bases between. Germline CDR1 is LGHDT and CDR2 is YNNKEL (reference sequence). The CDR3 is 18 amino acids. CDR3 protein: CASSQGILAGAGLDTQYF. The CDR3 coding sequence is TGTGCCAGCAGCCAAGGTATTTTGGCGGGGGCGGGACTGGATACGCAGTATTTT.

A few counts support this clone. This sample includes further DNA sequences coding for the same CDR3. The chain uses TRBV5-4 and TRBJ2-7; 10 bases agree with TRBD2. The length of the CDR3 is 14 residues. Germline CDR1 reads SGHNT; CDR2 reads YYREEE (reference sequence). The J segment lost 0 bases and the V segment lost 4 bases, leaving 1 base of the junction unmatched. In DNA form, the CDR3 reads TGTGCCAGCAGCCGGACTAGCGGCTCCTACGAGCAGTACTTC. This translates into CASSRTSGSYEQYF.

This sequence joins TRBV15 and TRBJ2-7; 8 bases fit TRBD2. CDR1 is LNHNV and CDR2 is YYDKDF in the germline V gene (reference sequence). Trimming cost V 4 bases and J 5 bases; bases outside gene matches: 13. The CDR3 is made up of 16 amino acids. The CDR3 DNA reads TGTGCCACCAGCAAGGGTATAGCGGGAAGGTTCAACGAGCAGTACTTC. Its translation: CATSKGIAGRFNEQYF.

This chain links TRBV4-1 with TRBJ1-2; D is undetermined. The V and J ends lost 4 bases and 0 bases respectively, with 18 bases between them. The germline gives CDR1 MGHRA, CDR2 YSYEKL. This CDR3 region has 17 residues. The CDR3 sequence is CASSLSIITVANYGYTF. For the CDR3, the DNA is TGCGCCAGCAGCCTGTCTATCATAACCGTAGCTAACTATGGCTACACCTTC.

CDR3 bases: TGTGCCAGCAGTTATGGGGGGGCTGCGCAAAAACTGTTTTTT. Residues: CASSYGGAAQKLFF. The chain uses TRBV6-5 and TRBJ1-4, with D perhaps TRBD1 (6 bases). Germline CDR1 reads MNHEY; CDR2 reads SVGAGI. This CDR3 contains 14 residues. V gave up 3 bases and J gave up 9 bases, with 14 bases separating them.

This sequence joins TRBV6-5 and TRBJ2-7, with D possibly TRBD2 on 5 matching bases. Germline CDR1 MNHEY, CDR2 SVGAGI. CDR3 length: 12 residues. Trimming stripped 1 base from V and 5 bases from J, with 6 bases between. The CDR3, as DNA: TGTGCCAGCAGTTACTTCGGGGACGAGCAGTACTTC. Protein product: CASSYFGDEQYF.

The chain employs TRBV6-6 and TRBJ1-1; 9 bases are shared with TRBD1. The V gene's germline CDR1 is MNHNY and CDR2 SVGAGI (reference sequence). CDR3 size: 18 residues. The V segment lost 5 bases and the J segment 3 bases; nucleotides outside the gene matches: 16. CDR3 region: CASSHDLGQGRKDTEAFF. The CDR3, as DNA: TGTGCCAGCAGTCACGACTTAGGACAGGGGAGGAAAGACACTGAAGCTTTCTTT.

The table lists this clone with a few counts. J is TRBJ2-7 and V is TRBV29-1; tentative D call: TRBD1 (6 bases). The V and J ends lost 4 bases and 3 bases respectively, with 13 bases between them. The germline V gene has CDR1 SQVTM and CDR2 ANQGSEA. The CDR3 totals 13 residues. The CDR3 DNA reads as TGCAGCGTTGCTGGGGGCCGAAACTACGAGCAGTACTTC. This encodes CSVAGGRNYEQYF.

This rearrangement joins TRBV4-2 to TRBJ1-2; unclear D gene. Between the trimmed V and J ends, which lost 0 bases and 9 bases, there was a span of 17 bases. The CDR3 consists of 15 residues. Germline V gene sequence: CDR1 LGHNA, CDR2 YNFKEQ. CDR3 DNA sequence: TGTGCCAGCAGCCAAGATGGGAGGACTCTCGTTAGCTACACCTTC. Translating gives CASSQDGRTLVSYTF.

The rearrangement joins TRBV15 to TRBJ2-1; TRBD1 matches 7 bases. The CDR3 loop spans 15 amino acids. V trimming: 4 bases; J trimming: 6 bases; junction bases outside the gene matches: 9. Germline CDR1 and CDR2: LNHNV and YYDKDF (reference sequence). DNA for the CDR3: TGTGCCACCAGCACCCGACAGGGTATAGGCAATGAGCAGTTCTTC. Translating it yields CATSTRQGIGNEQFF.

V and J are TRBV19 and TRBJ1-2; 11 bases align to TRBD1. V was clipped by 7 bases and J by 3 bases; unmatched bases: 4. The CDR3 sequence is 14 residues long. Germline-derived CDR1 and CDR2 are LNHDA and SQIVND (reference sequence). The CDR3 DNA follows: TGTGCCAGTATACCGGGACAGGGGGACTATGGCTACACCTTC. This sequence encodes CASIPGQGDYGYTF. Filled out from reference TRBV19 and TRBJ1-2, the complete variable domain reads DGGITQSPKYLFRKEGQNVTLSCEQNLNHDAMYWYRQDPGQGLRLIYYSQIVNDFQKGDIAEGYSVSREKKESFPLTVTSAQKNPTAFYLCASIPGQGDYGYTFGSGTRLTVV.

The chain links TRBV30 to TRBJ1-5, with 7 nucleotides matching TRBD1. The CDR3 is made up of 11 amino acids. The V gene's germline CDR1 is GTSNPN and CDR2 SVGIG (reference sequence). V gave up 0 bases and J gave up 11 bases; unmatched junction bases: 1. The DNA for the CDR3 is TGTGCCTGGAGTGTGGACAGGACCCAGCATTTT. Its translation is CAWSVDRTQHF.

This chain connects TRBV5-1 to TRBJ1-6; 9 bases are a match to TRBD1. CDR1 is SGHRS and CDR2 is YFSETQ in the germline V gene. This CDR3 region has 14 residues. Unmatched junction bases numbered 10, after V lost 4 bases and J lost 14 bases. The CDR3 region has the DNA TGCGCCAGCAGCCCGGACAGGGGTAGTGGGGCCCTCCACTTT. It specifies CASSPDRGSGALHF.

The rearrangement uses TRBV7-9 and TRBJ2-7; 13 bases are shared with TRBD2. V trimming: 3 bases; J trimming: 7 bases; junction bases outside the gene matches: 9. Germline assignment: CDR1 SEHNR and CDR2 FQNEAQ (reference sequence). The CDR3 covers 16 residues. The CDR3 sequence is CASSFLGTSGMGEQYF. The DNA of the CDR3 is TGTGCCAGCAGCTTCCTAGGGACTAGCGGGATGGGTGAGCAGTACTTC.

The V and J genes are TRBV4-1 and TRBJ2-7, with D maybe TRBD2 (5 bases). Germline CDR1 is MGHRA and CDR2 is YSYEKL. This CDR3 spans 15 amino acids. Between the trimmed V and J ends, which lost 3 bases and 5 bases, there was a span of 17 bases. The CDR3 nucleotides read TGCGCCAGCAGCCATAATCCGGGATTTGGCAACGAGCAGTACGTC. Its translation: CASSHNPGFGNEQYV.

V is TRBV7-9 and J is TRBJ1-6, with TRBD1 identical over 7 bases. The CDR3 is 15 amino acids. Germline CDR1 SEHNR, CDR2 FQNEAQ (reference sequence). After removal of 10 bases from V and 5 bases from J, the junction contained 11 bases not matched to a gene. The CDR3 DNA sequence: TGTGCCATCCTCCGGGACAGAGAAAATAATTCACCCCTCCACTTT. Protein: CAILRDRENNSPLHF. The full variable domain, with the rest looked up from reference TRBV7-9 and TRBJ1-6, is DTGVSQNPRHKITKRGQNVTFRCDPISEHNRLYWYRQTLGQGPEFLTYFQNEAQLEKSRLLSDRFSAERPKGSFSTLEIQRTEQGDSAMYLCAILRDRENNSPLHFGNGTRLTVT.